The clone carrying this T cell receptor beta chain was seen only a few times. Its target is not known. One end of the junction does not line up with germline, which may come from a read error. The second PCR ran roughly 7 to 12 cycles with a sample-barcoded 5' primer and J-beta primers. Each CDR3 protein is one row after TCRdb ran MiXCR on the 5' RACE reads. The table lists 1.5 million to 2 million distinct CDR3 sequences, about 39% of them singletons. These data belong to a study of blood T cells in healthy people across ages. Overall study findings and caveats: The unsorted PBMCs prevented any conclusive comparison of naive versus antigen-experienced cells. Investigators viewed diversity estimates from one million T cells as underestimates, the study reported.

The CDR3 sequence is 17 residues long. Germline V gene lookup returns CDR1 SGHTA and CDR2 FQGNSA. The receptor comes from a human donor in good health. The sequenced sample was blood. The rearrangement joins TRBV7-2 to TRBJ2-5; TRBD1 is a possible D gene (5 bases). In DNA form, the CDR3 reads TGTGCCAGCAGCTTAGCCCCCACATATGGGGCCCAAGAGACCCTGTACTTC. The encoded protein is CASSLAPTYGAQETLYF.